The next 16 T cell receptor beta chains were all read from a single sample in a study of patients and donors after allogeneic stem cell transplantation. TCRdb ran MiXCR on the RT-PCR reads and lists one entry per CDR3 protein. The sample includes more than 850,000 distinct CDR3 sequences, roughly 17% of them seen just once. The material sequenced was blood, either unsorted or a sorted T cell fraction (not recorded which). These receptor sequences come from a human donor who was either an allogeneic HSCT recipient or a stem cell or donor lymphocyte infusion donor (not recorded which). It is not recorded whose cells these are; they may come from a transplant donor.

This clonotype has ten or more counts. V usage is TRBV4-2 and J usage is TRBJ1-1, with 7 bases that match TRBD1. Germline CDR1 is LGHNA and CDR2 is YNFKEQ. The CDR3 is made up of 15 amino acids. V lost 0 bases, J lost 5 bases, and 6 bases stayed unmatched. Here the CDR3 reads CASSQDGQGGTEAFF. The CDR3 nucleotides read TGTGCCAGCAGCCAAGATGGTCAGGGGGGGACTGAAGCTTTCTTT.

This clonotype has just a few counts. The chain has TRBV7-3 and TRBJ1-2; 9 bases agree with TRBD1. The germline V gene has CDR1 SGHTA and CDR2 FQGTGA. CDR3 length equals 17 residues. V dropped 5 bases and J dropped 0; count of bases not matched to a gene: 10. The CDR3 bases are TGTGCCAGCAGCCTCACCGGGACAGGGTCAGCTAACTATGGCTACACCTTC. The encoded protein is CASSLTGTGSANYGYTF.

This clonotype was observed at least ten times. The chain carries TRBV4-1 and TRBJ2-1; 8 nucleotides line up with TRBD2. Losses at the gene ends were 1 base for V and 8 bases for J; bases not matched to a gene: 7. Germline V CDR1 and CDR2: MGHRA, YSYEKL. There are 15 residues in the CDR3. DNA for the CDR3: TGCGCCAGCAGCCAAGTGGGACTAGAAGGGGATGAGCAGTTCTTC. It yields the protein CASSQVGLEGDEQFF.

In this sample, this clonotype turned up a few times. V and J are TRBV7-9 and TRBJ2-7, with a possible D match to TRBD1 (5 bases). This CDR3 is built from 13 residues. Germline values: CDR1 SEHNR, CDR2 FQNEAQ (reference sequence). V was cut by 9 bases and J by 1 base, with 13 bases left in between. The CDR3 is CASSGHPSYEQYF. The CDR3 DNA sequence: TGTGCCAGTTCAGGACACCCTTCCTACGAGCAGTACTTC.

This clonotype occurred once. The CDR3 DNA reads as TGTGCCAGCAGCCATAATGGACCGCAAGAGACCCAGTACTTC. Encoded protein: CASSHNGPQETQYF. V and J are TRBV7-2 and TRBJ2-5; D gene unclear. This CDR3 spans 14 amino acids. The V gene's germline CDR1 is SGHTA and CDR2 FQGNSA. V shed 5 bases and J shed 2 bases, with 12 bases lying between them.

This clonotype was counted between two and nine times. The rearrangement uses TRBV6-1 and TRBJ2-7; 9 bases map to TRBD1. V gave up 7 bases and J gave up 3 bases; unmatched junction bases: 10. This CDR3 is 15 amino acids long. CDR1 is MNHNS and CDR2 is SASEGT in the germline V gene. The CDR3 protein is CASTPSRGQGYEQYF. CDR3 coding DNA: TGTGCCAGCACCCCCTCCCGGGGACAGGGCTACGAGCAGTACTTC.

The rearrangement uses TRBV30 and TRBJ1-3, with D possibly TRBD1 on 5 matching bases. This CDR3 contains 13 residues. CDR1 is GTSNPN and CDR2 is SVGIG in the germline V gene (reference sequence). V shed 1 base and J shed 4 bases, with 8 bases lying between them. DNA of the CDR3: TGTGCCTGGAGTGGGACAAAAGGAAACACCATATATTTT. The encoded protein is CAWSGTKGNTIYF.

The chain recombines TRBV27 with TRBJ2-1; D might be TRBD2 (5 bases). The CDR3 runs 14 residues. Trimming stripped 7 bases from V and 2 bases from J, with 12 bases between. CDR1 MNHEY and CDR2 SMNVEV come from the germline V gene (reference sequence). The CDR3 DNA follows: TGTGCCAGCAAACTAGATCGAGCCTACAATGAGCAGTTCTTC. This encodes CASKLDRAYNEQFF.

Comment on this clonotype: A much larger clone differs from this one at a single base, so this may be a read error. CDR3 in amino acids: CSARSAGAVQGTQYF. The DNA of the CDR3 is TGCAGTGCTAGGTCGGCGGGGGCCGTTCAAGGGACCCAGTACTTC. The rearrangement joins TRBV20-1 to TRBJ2-5; D might be TRBD2 (7 bases). Germline V gives CDR1 DFQATT, CDR2 SNEGSKA (reference sequence). This CDR3 is 15 amino acids long.

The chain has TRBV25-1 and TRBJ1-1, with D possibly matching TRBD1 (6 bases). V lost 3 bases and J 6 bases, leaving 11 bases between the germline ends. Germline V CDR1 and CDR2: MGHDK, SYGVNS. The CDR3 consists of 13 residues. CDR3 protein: CASSEYQGSEAFF. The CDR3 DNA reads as TGTGCCAGCAGTGAGTATCAGGGGTCTGAAGCTTTCTTT.

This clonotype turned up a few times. CDR3 loop: CASSLGGTKKLETQYF. The CDR3 region has the DNA TGTGCCAGCAGCTTAGGCGGGACTAAAAAACTGGAGACCCAGTACTTC. This chain uses TRBV11-3 with TRBJ2-5; TRBD2 matches at 7 bases. Germline V gene sequence: CDR1 SGHNT, CDR2 YENEEA. V trimming: 1 base; J trimming: 5 bases; junction bases outside the gene matches: 10. The CDR3 length is 16 residues.

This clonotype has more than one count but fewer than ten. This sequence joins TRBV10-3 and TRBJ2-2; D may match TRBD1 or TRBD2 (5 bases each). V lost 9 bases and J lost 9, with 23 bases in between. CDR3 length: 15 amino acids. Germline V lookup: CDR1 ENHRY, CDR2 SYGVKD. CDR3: CAISPGTPNPRELFF. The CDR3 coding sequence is TGTGCCATAAGCCCAGGGACCCCAAACCCCAGGGAGCTGTTTTTT.

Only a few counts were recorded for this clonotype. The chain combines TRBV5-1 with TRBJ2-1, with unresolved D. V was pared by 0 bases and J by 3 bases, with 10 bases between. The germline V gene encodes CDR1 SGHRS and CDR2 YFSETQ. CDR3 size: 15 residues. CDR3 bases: TGCGCCAGCAGCTTGGCCGCGCAGAACTACAATGAGCAGTTCTTC. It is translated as CASSLAAQNYNEQFF.

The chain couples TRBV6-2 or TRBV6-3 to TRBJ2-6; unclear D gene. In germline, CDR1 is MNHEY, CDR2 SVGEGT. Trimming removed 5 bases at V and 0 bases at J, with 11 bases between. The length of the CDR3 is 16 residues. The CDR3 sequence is CASSLSRSSGANVLTF. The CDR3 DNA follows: TGTGCCAGCAGTCTTAGTAGGAGCTCTGGGGCCAACGTCCTGACTTTC.

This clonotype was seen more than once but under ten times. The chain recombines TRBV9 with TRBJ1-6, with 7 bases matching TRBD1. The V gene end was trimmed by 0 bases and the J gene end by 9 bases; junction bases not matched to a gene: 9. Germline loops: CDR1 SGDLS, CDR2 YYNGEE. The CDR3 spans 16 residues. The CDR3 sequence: CASSVGRDRAGSPLHF. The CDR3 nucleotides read TGTGCCAGCAGCGTAGGTCGTGACAGGGCGGGTTCACCCCTCCACTTT.

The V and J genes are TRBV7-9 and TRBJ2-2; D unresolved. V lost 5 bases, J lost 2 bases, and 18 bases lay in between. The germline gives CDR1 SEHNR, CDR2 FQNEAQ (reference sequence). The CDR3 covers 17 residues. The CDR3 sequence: CASSPPLVPLNTGELFF. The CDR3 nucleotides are TGTGCCAGCAGCCCCCCGTTGGTTCCTCTCAACACCGGGGAGCTGTTTTTT.